These 14 T cell receptor beta chains were sequenced from one sample in a study of Graves' ophthalmopathy and Graves' hyperthyroidism. Amplifying from RNA transcripts, the study obtained TCR beta CDR3 regions. RT-PCR with HTBI primers came first, then second-round multiplex PCR. One entry per CDR3 protein, called by TCRdb with MiXCR from the multiplex PCR reads. The sample gives about 640,000 distinct CDR3 sequences, just over 40% of which show up once; more than 2.5% is in the top ten. Sequencing was done on a sample of peripheral blood. Receptors were obtained from an adult man with Graves' ophthalmopathy.

This clonotype was recorded at least ten times. The chain recombines TRBV4-3 with TRBJ2-5; D possibly corresponds to TRBD2 (7 bases). Germline V gene sequence: CDR1 LGHNA, CDR2 YSLEER. This CDR3 is built from 16 residues. Trimming pared 0 bases from V and 7 bases from J, leaving 18 bases between. Written as DNA, the CDR3 is TGCGCCAGCAGCCAAGATATCGGCGGGGGCCTAGGGACCCAGTACTTC. Its translation: CASSQDIGGGLGTQYF.

This clonotype was recorded at least ten times. This chain uses TRBV2 with TRBJ2-2, with D uncertain. V lost 1 base to trimming and J lost 4 bases, with 7 bases between them. CDR3 length: 14 residues. The V gene's germline CDR1 is SNHLY and CDR2 FYNNEI. This CDR3 is CASSEVTATGELFF. Written as DNA, the CDR3 is TGTGCCAGCAGTGAAGTAACCGCCACCGGGGAGCTGTTTTTT.

This clonotype was observed many times. The V call is TRBV7-2, the J call TRBJ1-1; TRBD1 is a possible D gene (5 bases). CDR3 length: 15 amino acids. Germline CDR1 and CDR2: SGHTA and FQGNSA. Trimming removed 2 bases at V and 5 bases at J, with 15 bases between. The CDR3 DNA reads TGTGCCAGCAGCTTAATAGGAGCAGGGAGAACTGAAGCTTTCTTT. Protein: CASSLIGAGRTEAFF.

The table lists this clonotype with many counts. This sequence joins TRBV29-1 and TRBJ2-7; the D gene is possibly TRBD1 (5 bases). V shed 6 bases and J shed 4 bases, with 19 bases lying between them. This CDR3 has 14 residues. The germline V gene encodes CDR1 SQVTM and CDR2 ANQGSEA. The CDR3 reads CSVQEPTRDYEQYF. Written as DNA, the CDR3 is TGCAGCGTGCAAGAGCCGACCAGGGATTACGAGCAGTACTTC.

The chain couples TRBV18 to TRBJ2-7, with D perhaps matching TRBD1 (6 bases). The germline CDR1 and CDR2 sequences are KGHSH and LQKENI. The CDR3 consists of 15 residues. Trimming took off 4 bases at V and 4 bases at J, with 17 bases between the two ends. In DNA, the CDR3 is TGTGCCAGCTCACTCCAACAGGGAGCGATGTACGAGCAGTACTTC. The encoded protein is CASSLQQGAMYEQYF.

This clonotype was picked up many times. The CDR3 reads CASSGHFATNEKLFF. The CDR3 DNA reads as TGTGCCAGCAGTGGCCACTTTGCAACTAATGAAAAACTGTTTTTT. The chain combines TRBV25-1 with TRBJ1-4; D call uncertain. Germline CDR1 MGHDK, CDR2 SYGVNS. This CDR3 has 15 residues. Trimming removed 4 bases from V and 0 bases from J, with 9 bases in between.

Points on this clonotype: The conserved closing phenylalanine or tryptophan is absent in this CDR3, likely reflecting a read error. The rearrangement uses TRBV19 and TRBJ1-4; the match to TRBD1 covers 8 bases. This CDR3 has 15 amino acids. Germline-derived CDR1 and CDR2 are LNHDA and SQIVND (reference sequence). After removal of 5 bases from V and 6 bases from J, the junction contained 8 bases not matched to a gene. CDR3 amino acids: CASSATGGRYEKLFL. The CDR3 DNA follows: TGTGCCAGTAGTGCAACAGGGGGTCGCTATGAAAAACTGTTTTTA.

This clonotype was picked up a small number of times. The chain recombines TRBV11-2 with TRBJ2-6; D is tentatively TRBD1 or TRBD2 (5 bases each). V was pared by 5 bases and J by 4 bases, with 24 bases between. The germline CDR1 and CDR2 sequences are SGHAT and FQNNGV. The CDR3 is made up of 19 amino acids. As DNA, the CDR3 is TGTGCCAGCAGCCCTAGGTGGGGGTCCACCTTATTCGGGGCCAACGTCCTGACTTTC. Translated: CASSPRWGSTLFGANVLTF.

As concerns this clonotype: Just one base apart from a much larger clone, this may be a read error. The V call is TRBV12-3 or TRBV12-4, the J call TRBJ2-5; a weak D match, TRBD1 (6 bases). The CDR3 is 14 residues long. The CDR3 reads CAGSPGTHQETQYF. For the CDR3, the DNA is TGTGCCGGCAGTCCCGGGACACATCAAGAGACCCAGTACTTC.

The chain recombines TRBV13 with TRBJ2-7, with D unclear. Germline CDR1 is PRHDT and CDR2 is FYEKMQ (reference sequence). The germline V and J ends were trimmed by 8 bases and 7 bases, with 12 bases remaining between them. The CDR3 totals 11 residues. CDR3 sequence reads: CASSPKEEQYF. Written as DNA, the CDR3 is TGTGCCAGCTCACCAAAGGAAGAGCAGTACTTC. Together with reference TRBV13 and TRBJ2-7, the CDR3 gives the full variable domain: AAGVIQSPRHLIKEKRETATLKCYPIPRHDTVYWYQQGPGQDPQFLISFYEKMQSDKGSIPDRFSAQQFSDYHSELNMSSLELGDSALYFCASSPKEEQYFGPGTRLTVT.

This clonotype was seen more than once but under ten times. V is TRBV7-9 and J is TRBJ2-3; D is unresolved. The CDR3 has 13 residues. V was trimmed by 5 bases and J by 2 bases, leaving 8 bases between them. Germline CDR1 and CDR2: SEHNR and FQNEAQ (reference sequence). The CDR3 coding sequence is TGTGCCAGCAGCGATCTCCACACAGATACGCAGTATTTT. It encodes CASSDLHTDTQYF.

This clonotype was observed many times. The chain couples TRBV19 to TRBJ1-2; 7 bases align to TRBD1. Germline values: CDR1 LNHDA, CDR2 SQIVND (reference sequence). The length of the CDR3 is 15 residues. The ends lost 2 bases at V and 4 bases at J; junction bases unmatched: 7. CDR3 region: CASSITEAGGYGYTF. The CDR3 region has the DNA TGTGCCAGTAGTATAACAGAGGCAGGGGGCTATGGCTACACCTTC.

This clonotype was detected only a few times. The chain joins TRBV30 to TRBJ2-7, with D tentatively TRBD2 (5 bases). The germline V and J ends were trimmed by 3 bases and 5 bases, with 11 bases remaining between them. Germline V gene lookup returns CDR1 GTSNPN and CDR2 SVGIG (reference sequence). The CDR3 covers 12 residues. CDR3: CAWRRRTHEQYF. CDR3 coding DNA: TGTGCCTGGAGGAGGAGGACCCACGAGCAGTACTTC. Full variable domain (remainder filled in from reference TRBV30 and TRBJ2-7): SQTIHQWPATLVQPVGSPLSLECTVEGTSNPNLYWYRQAAGRGLQLLFYSVGIGQISSEVPQNLSASRPQDRQFILSSKKLLLSDSGFYLCAWRRRTHEQYFGPGTRLTVT.

This chain joins TRBV7-6 and TRBJ2-5; D may correspond to TRBD1 or TRBD2 (7 bases each). Per germline, CDR1 SGHVS and CDR2 FNYEAQ. This CDR3 spans 16 amino acids. The ends were cut back, 5 bases at V and 9 bases at J, with 25 bases in the middle. CDR3 nucleotide sequence: TGTGCCAGCAGCCAAACCAGGGGGGGGTCCGGAACTCCCCAGTACTTC. Residues: CASSQTRGGSGTPQYF.